This TCR beta chain was obtained from a study of blood T cell repertoires in COVID-19. Study background: Acute and convalescent COVID-19 samples came from the United States, Italy and Spain. Sample material is recorded as cDNA or gDNA derived from T cells, B-cell-depleted T cells, or PBMCs.

Under the authors' procedure: Estimation of nucleated cell counts was performed using reference gene primer amplification. TCRdb's copy holds only in-frame clones and misses some; the assay was immunoSEQ multiplex PCR. V, J and clone size were drawn from that table, and D and trimming were deduced from the DNA. The table records about 240,000 clones, around 87% of them present only once. The CDR3 contains 18 residues. Losses at the gene ends were 4 bases for V and 7 bases for J; bases not matched to a gene: 18. Germline assignment: CDR1 SGHDT and CDR2 YYEEEE. This rearrangement joins TRBV5-6 to TRBJ2-4; 9 bases map to TRBD1. Sequencing used peripheral blood. The source of this sequence is a man between 60 and 70 years old who had recovered from COVID-19. CDR3: CASSPLPGQGPYANIQYF. DNA for the CDR3: TGTGCCAGCAGCCCCTTACCGGGACAGGGACCTTACGCGAACATTCAGTACTTC.